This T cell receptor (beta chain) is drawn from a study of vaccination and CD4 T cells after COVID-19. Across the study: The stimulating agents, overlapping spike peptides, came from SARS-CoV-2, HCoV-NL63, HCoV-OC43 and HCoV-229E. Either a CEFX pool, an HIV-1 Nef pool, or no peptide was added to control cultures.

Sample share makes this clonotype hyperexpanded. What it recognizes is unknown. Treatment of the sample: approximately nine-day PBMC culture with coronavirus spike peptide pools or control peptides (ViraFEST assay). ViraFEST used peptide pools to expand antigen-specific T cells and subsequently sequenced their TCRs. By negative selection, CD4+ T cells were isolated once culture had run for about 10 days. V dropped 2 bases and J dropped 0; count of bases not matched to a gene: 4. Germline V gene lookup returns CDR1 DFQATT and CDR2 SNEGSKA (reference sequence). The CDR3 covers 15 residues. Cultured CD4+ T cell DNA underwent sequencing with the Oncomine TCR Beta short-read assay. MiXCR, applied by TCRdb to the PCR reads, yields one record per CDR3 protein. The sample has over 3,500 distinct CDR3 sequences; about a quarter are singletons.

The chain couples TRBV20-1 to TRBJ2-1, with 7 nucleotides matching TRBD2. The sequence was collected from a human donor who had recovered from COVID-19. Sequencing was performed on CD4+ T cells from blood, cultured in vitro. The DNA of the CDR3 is TGCAGTGCTAGAATGGGCGGGGGCTCCTACAATGAGCAGTTCTTC. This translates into CSARMGGGSYNEQFF.